The 21 T cell receptor beta chains below all came from one sample that was sequenced in a study of CD8 T cells in Susac syndrome (dated by TCRdb to between 2017 and 2020). Library method: the immunoSEQ multiplex PCR assay. RNA was extracted using the RNeasy kit, and roughly 0.5 to 1 microgram was reverse transcribed with random hexamers. TCRdb reanalyzed the raw reads on its own, using fastp at Q25 for trimming and MiXCR for clone calling, and kept in-frame beta chains. Rows with one shared CDR3 protein collapse into an entry with the most common genes and DNA. Present in this sample are fewer than 250,000 distinct CDR3 sequences, 80% to 95% of which were seen just once. Around 0.1% of the sample is held by the ten biggest clonotypes. Material: CD4+ T cells from PBMCs. The receptors derive from a human donor in good health.

The chain is built from TRBV6-2 or TRBV6-3 and TRBJ2-1, with 7 bases fitting TRBD1. The junction had 7 bases not matched to a gene; V was cut back by 5 bases and J by 0 bases. CDR1 and CDR2 from the germline V gene are MNHEY and SVGEGT. This CDR3 comprises 16 residues. CDR3 sequence (DNA): TGTGCCAGCAGTCGGGACAGTCCTAGCTCCTACAATGAGCAGTTCTTC. This translates into CASSRDSPSSYNEQFF.

The J gene is TRBJ1-5, the V gene TRBV27, with no clear D. Germline V lookup: CDR1 MNHEY, CDR2 SMNVEV (reference sequence). Trimming cost V 1 base and J 6 bases, with 4 bases left between them. The CDR3 extends over 12 amino acids. The CDR3 DNA follows: TGTGCCAGCAGTTTATACGGTCAGCCCCAGCATTTT. Protein product: CASSLYGQPQHF.

V usage is TRBV7-8 and J usage is TRBJ2-3, with 9 bases matching TRBD2. The V gene's germline CDR1 is SGHVS and CDR2 FQNEAQ. Losses at the gene ends were 8 bases for V and 9 bases for J; bases not matched to a gene: 21. CDR3 length equals 17 residues. CDR3 amino acids: CASLPNGRRGGGLTQYF. CDR3 bases: TGTGCCAGCTTACCTAACGGGAGGCGGGGGGGAGGTTTAACGCAGTATTTT.

The chain uses TRBV6-2 or TRBV6-3 and TRBJ2-7, with no clear D. Trimming cost V 0 bases and J 9 bases, with 12 bases left between them. The germline V gene has CDR1 MNHEY and CDR2 SVGEGT. This CDR3 contains 13 residues. CDR3 nucleotides: TGTGCCAGCAGTTACTCTCCACTGACACGGCAGTACGTC. Its protein product is CASSYSPLTRQYV.

V usage is TRBV5-1 and J usage is TRBJ2-2, with 11 bases fitting TRBD1. The CDR3 covers 17 residues. Germline lookup yields CDR1 SGHRS and CDR2 YFSETQ. Trimming took 4 bases from V and 1 from J; bases not matched to a gene: 6. CDR3: CASSDWTGGLNTGELFF. CDR3 coding DNA: TGCGCCAGCAGCGATTGGACAGGGGGCTTGAACACCGGGGAGCTGTTTTTT.

The rearrangement joins TRBV4-3 to TRBJ2-1; 7 bases line up with TRBD2. Losses at the gene ends were 2 bases for V and 6 bases for J; bases not matched to a gene: 13. The CDR3 consists of 17 residues. Germline assignment: CDR1 LGHNA and CDR2 YSLEER. The CDR3 sequence: CASSQSPTAGRGNEQFF. Written as DNA, the CDR3 is TGCGCCAGCAGCCAATCCCCCACAGCGGGGAGGGGCAATGAGCAGTTCTTC.

Remarks on this clonotype: A read error may explain this, as a much larger clone is one base away. The V call is TRBV7-9, the J call TRBJ2-5; D not certain. V gave up 2 bases and J gave up 5 bases, with 3 bases separating them. Germline-derived CDR1 and CDR2 are SEHNR and FQNEAQ (reference sequence). The CDR3 has 11 residues. In DNA form, the CDR3 reads TGTGCCAGCAGCTTAATGGAGACCCAGTACTTC. It is translated as CASSLMETQYF. Combining the CDR3 with reference TRBV7-9 and TRBJ2-5 gives the whole variable domain DTGVSQNPRHKITKRGQNVTFRCDPISEHNRLYWYRQTLGQGPEFLTYFQNEAQLEKSRLLSDRFSAERPKGSFSTLEIQRTEQGDSAMYLCASSLMETQYFGPGTRLLVL.

The chain employs TRBV20-1 and TRBJ1-5; D unclear. Trimming shortened V by 5 bases and J by 6 bases, and 17 bases separated the two germline ends. Germline-derived CDR1 and CDR2 are DFQATT and SNEGSKA (reference sequence). This CDR3 has 14 amino acids. The CDR3 loop is CSAVADLWSQPQHF. CDR3 DNA: TGCAGTGCTGTTGCCGACCTATGGAGTCAGCCCCAGCATTTT.

This clonotype has just a few counts. The V call is TRBV7-9, the J call TRBJ1-2, with TRBD1 matching 9 bases. Trimming cost V 5 bases and J 4 bases; bases outside gene matches: 2. Germline V gives CDR1 SEHNR, CDR2 FQNEAQ (reference sequence). This CDR3 spans 13 amino acids. The CDR3 coding sequence is TGTGCCAGCAGCCTACAGGGGGCCTATGGCTACACCTTC. Residues: CASSLQGAYGYTF.

This chain links TRBV12-3 or TRBV12-4 with TRBJ1-5; 8 positions match TRBD1. The CDR3 has 15 residues. Trimming cost V 4 bases and J 5 bases; bases outside gene matches: 7. In DNA form, the CDR3 reads TGTGCCAGCAGTTCGCGGACAGGGCAGGATCAGCCCCAGCATTTT. Its protein is CASSSRTGQDQPQHF.

The chain has TRBV4-2 and TRBJ2-2; D not resolved. The V end lost 4 bases, the J end lost 4 bases, and 16 bases lay between the germline ends. The CDR3 is 16 residues long. Germline lookup yields CDR1 LGHNA and CDR2 YNFKEQ. This CDR3 reads CASSPTDRRITGELFF. DNA of the CDR3: TGTGCCAGCAGCCCGACCGATAGACGGATCACCGGGGAGCTGTTTTTT.

The CDR3 DNA reads as TGTGCCACCAGCAGGGACAGGGGAGGGGGATTGACCCAGTACTTC. This sequence encodes CATSRDRGGGLTQYF. This chain joins TRBV15 and TRBJ2-5, with 9 bases that match TRBD1. The germline CDR1 and CDR2 sequences are LNHNV and YYDKDF (reference sequence). The CDR3 runs 15 residues. J gave up 7 bases and V 3 bases, and 9 bases lay outside the gene matches.

The V call is TRBV3-1, the J call TRBJ2-4; tentatively, D is TRBD2 (6 bases). The germline V gene has CDR1 LGHDT and CDR2 YNNKEL (reference sequence). Trimming shortened V by 1 base and J by 0 bases, and 19 bases separated the two germline ends. This CDR3 spans 19 amino acids. In DNA form, the CDR3 reads TGTGCCAGCAGCCAAGGCCCCGGGGGTGTTACCATAGCCAAAAACATTCAGTACTTC. It is translated as CASSQGPGGVTIAKNIQYF.

The chain employs TRBV10-3 and TRBJ2-7; 11 bases map to TRBD1. With V trimmed by 7 bases and J by 4 bases, 3 bases remained unmatched. Germline V gives CDR1 ENHRY, CDR2 SYGVKD. This CDR3 contains 13 residues. In DNA, the CDR3 is TGTGCCATCAAAGGACAGGGGGCTTACGAGCAGTACGTC. This codes for CAIKGQGAYEQYV.

This chain links TRBV29-1 with TRBJ2-1; D call uncertain. This CDR3 spans 13 amino acids. V was shortened by 2 bases and J by 2 bases, with 7 bases between the two germline ends. Per germline, CDR1 SQVTM and CDR2 ANQGSEA. The CDR3 DNA sequence: TGCAGCGTTGAAATGGGAACCTACAATGAGCAGTTCTTC. It codes for CSVEMGTYNEQFF.

This chain joins TRBV4-1 and TRBJ2-5, with D perhaps matching TRBD2 (6 bases). The V gene's germline CDR1 is MGHRA and CDR2 YSYEKL. This CDR3 is 13 amino acids long. Between the trimmed V and J ends, which lost 4 bases and 4 bases, there was a span of 10 bases. CDR3 protein: CASSLEEGETQYF. The CDR3 coding sequence is TGCGCCAGCAGCCTGGAGGAGGGAGAGACCCAGTACTTC.

V usage is TRBV29-1 and J usage is TRBJ1-2; unclear D gene. Trimming pared 8 bases from V and 0 bases from J, leaving 10 bases between. Germline CDR1 is SQVTM and CDR2 is ANQGSEA. This CDR3 has 12 residues. CDR3 sequence reads: CSFSHPNYGYTF. DNA of the CDR3: TGCAGCTTTTCACACCCTAACTATGGCTACACCTTC.

V is TRBV10-3 and J is TRBJ1-6; no clear D. V was cut by 0 bases and J by 10 bases, with 7 bases left in between. This CDR3 has 13 residues. CDR1 ENHRY and CDR2 SYGVKD come from the germline V gene. CDR3: CAISESNRSPLHF. DNA of the CDR3: TGTGCCATCAGTGAGTCGAACAGATCACCCCTCCACTTT.

This clonotype has just one count. The chain is built from TRBV6-2 or TRBV6-3 and TRBJ1-3; D is ambiguous. CDR3 length: 15 amino acids. V gave up 0 bases and J gave up 4 bases, with 10 bases separating them. Germline V CDR1 and CDR2: MNHEY, SVGEGT. The CDR3, as DNA: TGTGCCAGCAGTTACTCGAGACCCTGGGGAAACACCATATATTTT. As protein: CASSYSRPWGNTIYF.

The rearrangement joins TRBV3-1 to TRBJ1-1, with D possibly being TRBD1 (5 bases). The CDR3 is 15 amino acids. Trimming cost V 4 bases and J 0 bases, with 12 bases left between them. Germline CDR1 and CDR2: LGHDT and YNNKEL (reference sequence). Here the CDR3 reads CASSRTGAMNTEAFF. CDR3 nucleotide sequence: TGTGCCAGCAGCCGTACAGGAGCCATGAACACTGAAGCTTTCTTT.

This sequence joins TRBV28 and TRBJ1-3; D may be TRBD1 (6 bases). The V and J ends lost 8 bases and 7 bases respectively, with 21 bases between them. Germline assignment: CDR1 MDHEN and CDR2 SYDVKM. The CDR3 has 15 amino acids. CDR3 loop: CASLGGPVDGNTIYF. In DNA form, the CDR3 reads TGTGCCAGCCTAGGGGGTCCCGTGGACGGGAACACCATATATTTT.